This note documents a single T cell receptor beta chain sequence. The antigen remains undetermined. Germline loops: CDR1 LNHDA, CDR2 SQIVND (reference sequence). This CDR3 comprises 14 residues. After removal of 4 bases from V and 8 bases from J, the junction contained 8 bases not matched to a gene. 60 Vbeta and 13 Jbeta primers were used in PCR. Sequencing used immunoSEQ multiplex PCR; TCRdb keeps in-frame clones, though not all of them. The sample lists 95,000 to 150,000 clones; around 81% were seen once. This record belongs to a study of cytomegalovirus exposure and HLA in healthy donors. Study findings and constraints: Earlier findings revealed that most TCR beta V segments proved productive either about 87% or about 30% of the time. The study labeled approximately 150 TCR beta chains cytomegalovirus-associated. For TCR beta chains, V- and J-gene trimming was later linked to a missense DCLRE1C variant. Later, TCR association rates were found to vary by HLA locus, highest for DRB1 and lowest for HLA-C.

Sequencing was carried out using PBMCs. The TCR sequence derives from a woman aged 40 to 50 in good health and CMV-seronegative. The chain uses TRBV19 and TRBJ2-1, with 7 bases that match TRBD2. The DNA of the CDR3 is TGTGCCAGTAGTAATTGGGGGGGAAACGATGAGCAGTTCTTC. Translation gives CASSNWGGNDEQFF.